This TCR beta chain was obtained from a study of blood T cell repertoires in COVID-19 (dated by TCRdb to 2018 to 2020). As for the study more broadly: Samples covering the acute and convalescent phases of COVID-19 were provided by collaborators in the United States, Italy and Spain. The samples were drawn from two sources: the first 160 participants of the ongoing ImmuneRACE study, and 1,200 or so subjects contributed by 6 global collaborators. A freely available public database, intended as a resource for researchers studying the immune response to SARS-CoV-2, is where the repertoires were released. Sample metadata almost always included a de-identified subject ID, COVID-19 status, age in years and sex. The dataset comprised deeply sampled blood TCRbeta repertoires from subjects exposed to, actively infected with, or recovered from COVID-19. The prospective study material was composed of cDNA or gDNA derived from T cells, B-cell-depleted T cells, or PBMCs. Where available, HLA class I and class II types were taken from metadata supplied by the sample provider and were not determined by assay-based typing.

The immunoSEQ Assay, a bias-controlled multiplex PCR, was used to amplify TCRbeta CDR3 regions from genomic DNA. Per the source publication's procedure: The number of nucleated cells in each sample was estimated by amplification of reference gene primers within the assay. To quantify the absolute abundance of each unique TCRbeta CDR3 rearrangement, sequence reads were collapsed and filtered. For each sample, productive Simpson clonality was calculated by taking the square root of Simpson's diversity index across productive rearrangements. The table was pulled from immuneACCESS by TCRdb, which kept in-frame rearrangements only. Such tables lose some clones; where checked, under half of the loss comes from unresolved V genes, and the rest has no known cause. D and trimming were read from the DNA, whereas the V and J calls and clone size are those reported in that table. For this sample the table gives roughly 200,000 clones, of which 88% were detected only once. Jointly, the top ten make up around 2.6% of the sample.

Enrolling through a virtual design, the prospective study's participants ranged in age from roughly 18 to 90 years and lived across about two dozen United States geographic areas. In the prospective study, cohorts were assigned on the basis of participant-reported clinical history obtained from a screening survey and a study questionnaire. Recovered participants in ImmuneRACE Cohort 3 were defined as having two consecutive negative NP/OP PCR tests, clearance from a healthcare professional, or resolution of symptoms. In the prospective study, whole blood, serum and a nasopharyngeal or oropharyngeal swab were collected from each participant by mobile phlebotomists. Over a roughly 2-month period, participants in the prospective study had the option of providing additional blood draws and questionnaires. Blood samples from the prospective study were shipped frozen or at room temperature prior to DNA extraction.

V is trimmed back by 6 bases and J by 4 bases, and the junction contains 12 bases that no gene match accounts for. From a lookup of the germline V gene, CDR1 and CDR2 are SNHLY and FYNNEI. There are 16 amino acids in the CDR3, from cysteine to phenylalanine inclusive. The DNA shown is the 48-base CDR3, in frame from base 1. Turning to this clone: The antigen it binds to is not known. Base quality data are lacking; no much larger clone is found one base away.

Broader findings and caveats from the paper: The quantity of clinical and demographic metadata differed by source and by participant and was supplied without curation.

Sequences were obtained from PBMCs or T cells enriched from blood (not recorded which). The V gene is TRBV2 and the J gene is TRBJ1-1, with 9 junctional bases fitting TRBD1. The sequence derives from a woman aged 30 to 39 who had recovered from COVID-19. This receptor carries the CDR3 CASRAGTGTIGTEAFF. In nucleotide form, the sequence is TGTGCCAGCAGAGCCGGGACAGGGACTATAGGCACTGAAGCTTTCTTT.